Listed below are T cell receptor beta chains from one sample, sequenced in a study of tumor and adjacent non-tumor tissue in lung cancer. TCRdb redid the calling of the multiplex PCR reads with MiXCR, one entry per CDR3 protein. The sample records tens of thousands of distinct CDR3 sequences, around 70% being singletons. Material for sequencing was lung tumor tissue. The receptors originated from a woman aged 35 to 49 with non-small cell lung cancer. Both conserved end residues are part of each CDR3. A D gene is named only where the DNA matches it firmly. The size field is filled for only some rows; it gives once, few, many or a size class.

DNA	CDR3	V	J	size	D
TGTGCCAGCGGCTCGCGCATCGTAACTAGTGGGGGACTAAGGGATCAGTTCTTC	CASGSRIVTSGGLRDQFF	TRBV11-2	TRBJ2-1	-	TRBD2
TGCAGTGCCGGGATCTGGGGGACCGCCTACGAGCAGTACTTC	CSAGIWGTAYEQYF	TRBV20-1	TRBJ2-7	many	-
TGTGCCAGCAGTTCCGGGTGTAATGAGCTGTTCTTC	CASSSGCNELFF	TRBV12-3/TRBV12-4	TRBJ2-1	-	-
TGTGCCAGCAGTCTCCGAATAGTGGAGGCCCCTGAAGCTTTCTTT	CASSLRIVEAPEAFF	TRBV6-1	TRBJ1-1	-	-
TGTGTCAGCAGTTCTACAGGGCCCCACGGGAAGCCGTTTTTT	CVSSSTGPHGKPFF	TRBV11-3	TRBJ2-2	-	-
TGTGCCAGCATGCCCTGGACAGGGGACACTGAAACTTTCTTT	CASMPWTGDTETFF	TRBV11-2	TRBJ1-1	-	TRBD1
TGTGCCACCAGCAGACTCGAGGATTCACCCCTCCACTTT	CATSRLEDSPLHF	TRBV15	TRBJ1-6	few	-
TGCGCCAGCAGCCAGGCTTGTGACAGGGTGACTTCAGCCCTCCACTTT	CASSQACDRVTSALHF	TRBV4-1	TRBJ1-6	-	TRBD1
TGTGCCAGCAGGCCGCCTGAGCACTATTTC	CASRPPEHYF	TRBV6-2/TRBV6-3	TRBJ2-7	-	-
TGTGCCATCGCCCAGACTAGCGGGAGAGGGAACTACGATCAGTACTTC	CAIAQTSGRGNYDQYF	TRBV28	TRBJ2-7	-	TRBD2
TGTGTCAGTAGTCGGGATAGCAATCAGCCCCAGCATTTT	CVSSRDSNQPQHF	TRBV24-1	TRBJ1-5	once	-
TGTGCCAGCAGCCAAGGTTCCGGGGGAGGGTACAATGAGCAGTTCTTC	CASSQGSGGGYNEQFF	TRBV14	TRBJ2-1	many	TRBD2